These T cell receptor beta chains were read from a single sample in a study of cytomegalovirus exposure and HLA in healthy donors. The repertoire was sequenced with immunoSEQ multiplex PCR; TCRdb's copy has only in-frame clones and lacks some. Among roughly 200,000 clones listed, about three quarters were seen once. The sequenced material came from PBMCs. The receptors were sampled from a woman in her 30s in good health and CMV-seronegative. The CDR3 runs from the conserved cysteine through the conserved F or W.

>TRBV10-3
CAICPDRIATDTQYF
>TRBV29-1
CSNPGLYNEQFF
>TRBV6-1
CASSDGQGNQPQHF
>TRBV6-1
CASSELPPRSEAFF
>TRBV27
CASSLSGWGDEQFF
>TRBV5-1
CASSRTGQGSDTQYF
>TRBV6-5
CASRDRGRVEEKLFF
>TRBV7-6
CASSAQGAVSVATEAFF
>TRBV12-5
CASGLSRGTEAFF
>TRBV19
CASSIGDWSNQPQHF
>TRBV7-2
CATRPGLAGRQFF
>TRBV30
CAWRRVDRVGGYTF
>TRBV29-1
CSVTLTSGEHNEQFF
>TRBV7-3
CASSLIGTSGMPYEQYF
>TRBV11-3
CASSLGLGTQYF
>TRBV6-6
CASTRGAGEYEQYF
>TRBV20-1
CSANKNTEAFF
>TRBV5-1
CASSLEAVGLGNTIYF
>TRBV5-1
CASSLSGSRTDTQYF
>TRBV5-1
CASSLGAGGMDEQYF
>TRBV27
CASSWGGAGSYNEQFF
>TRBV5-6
CASSGDRVGTEAFF
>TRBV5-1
CASSRTGGDSGANVLTF
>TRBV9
CASSAFIPGLTHTGELFF